Below, 16 T cell receptor beta chains from the same sample are listed, as sequenced in a study of somatic mutations in cytotoxic T cells in rheumatoid arthritis. Libraries were prepared by immunoSEQ multiplex PCR; TCRdb keeps only in-frame clonotypes and omits some of them. This table has roughly 20,000 clones, approximately 67% appearing once. The sample was CD8+ T cells sorted from blood. The origin of the receptors is an adult with rheumatoid arthritis.

This clone was seen only a few times. The chain couples TRBV2 to TRBJ1-1; D is unresolved. Per germline, CDR1 SNHLY and CDR2 FYNNEI. Trimming stripped 10 bases from V and 1 base from J, with 13 bases between. The CDR3 covers 13 residues. The CDR3 coding sequence is TGTGCCACGTCAGTGGGAACGAACACTGAAGCTTTCTTT. This codes for CATSVGTNTEAFF.

The V gene is TRBV4-2, the J gene TRBJ2-5, with D possibly TRBD1 on 5 matching bases. The germline V and J ends were trimmed by 0 bases and 5 bases, with 10 bases remaining between them. Germline-derived CDR1 and CDR2 are LGHNA and YNFKEQ. CDR3 length: 14 residues. Written as DNA, the CDR3 is TGTGCCAGCAGCCAAGAAGGGGTTTGGGAGACCCAGTACTTC. Amino acid sequence: CASSQEGVWETQYF.

The chain links TRBV9 to TRBJ2-1; D perhaps matches TRBD1 (5 bases). Germline V CDR1 and CDR2: SGDLS, YYNGEE. The V gene lost 0 bases and the J gene lost 5 bases, with 9 bases spanning the gap. CDR3 size: 14 residues. CDR3 DNA sequence: TGTGCCAGCAGCGTAGGTGGCAGGGACAATGAGCAGTTCTTC. Amino acid sequence: CASSVGGRDNEQFF. Using reference TRBV9 and TRBJ2-1 for the parts outside the CDR3, the full variable domain is DSGVTQTPKHLITATGQRVTLRCSPRSGDLSVYWYQQSLDQGLQFLIQYYNGEERAKGNILERFSAQQFPDLHSELNLSSLELGDSALYFCASSVGGRDNEQFFGPGTRLTVL.

The chain joins TRBV7-8 to TRBJ2-5, with a possible D match to TRBD1 (5 bases). The CDR3 contains 14 residues. Germline-derived CDR1 and CDR2 are SGHVS and FQNEAQ. The V gene lost 5 bases and the J gene lost 4 bases, with 14 bases spanning the gap. The CDR3 here is CASSPTPQGETQYF. The CDR3 DNA reads as TGTGCCAGCAGCCCAACGCCGCAGGGAGAGACCCAGTACTTC.

In DNA, the CDR3 is TGTGCCAGTGGGGACAGGGGGCTTGATGAGCAGTTCTTC. This translates into CASGDRGLDEQFF. The chain links TRBV19 to TRBJ2-1; TRBD1 agrees at 12 bases. Trimming at V came to 8 bases and at J to 8 bases, leaving 4 bases not matched to a gene. Germline V gives CDR1 LNHDA, CDR2 SQIVND (reference sequence). The CDR3 loop spans 13 amino acids. The full variable domain, rest sourced from reference TRBV19 and TRBJ2-1, is DGGITQSPKYLFRKEGQNVTLSCEQNLNHDAMYWYRQDPGQGLRLIYYSQIVNDFQKGDIAEGYSVSREKKESFPLTVTSAQKNPTAFYLCASGDRGLDEQFFGPGTRLTVL.

The rearrangement links TRBV7-6 to TRBJ1-5; D gene unclear. Germline V gene data show CDR1 as SGHVS and CDR2 as FNYEAQ. V lost 1 base to trimming and J lost 0 bases, with 7 bases between them. This CDR3 comprises 15 residues. The CDR3 reads CASSLVGDSNQPQHF. The DNA of the CDR3 is TGTGCCAGCAGCTTAGTCGGGGATAGCAATCAGCCCCAGCATTTT.

V usage is TRBV5-4 and J usage is TRBJ2-1; TRBD2 is a possible D gene (6 bases). The CDR3 extends over 16 amino acids. V lost 0 bases, J lost 9 bases, and 19 bases lay in between. Germline assignment: CDR1 SGHNT and CDR2 YYREEE (reference sequence). The CDR3 protein is CASSLARDSFYGEQFF. The CDR3 DNA is TGTGCCAGCAGCTTGGCTCGGGACTCATTTTACGGTGAGCAGTTCTTC.

This chain connects TRBV2 to TRBJ1-1, with TRBD1 matching over 9 bases. V lost 6 bases to trimming and J lost 7 bases; unmatched junction nucleotides: 12. The CDR3 is made up of 15 amino acids. Germline CDR1 and CDR2: SNHLY and FYNNEI. The CDR3 protein is CASRATSTGGLEAFF. Written as DNA, the CDR3 is TGTGCCAGCAGGGCGACCTCAACAGGGGGCCTTGAAGCTTTCTTT.

The chain joins TRBV5-1 to TRBJ2-7, with D perhaps matching TRBD2 (5 bases). Germline CDR1 reads SGHRS; CDR2 reads YFSETQ. Between the trimmed V and J ends, which lost 4 bases and 5 bases, there was a span of 7 bases. The length of the CDR3 is 11 residues. The CDR3 nucleotides are TGCGCCAGCAGCCTCGGGGACGAGCAGTACTTC. Its translation: CASSLGDEQYF.

The gene calls are TRBV4-1 and TRBJ2-7; 7 bases map to TRBD1. Germline V CDR1 and CDR2: MGHRA, YSYEKL. J gave up 5 bases and V 1 base, and 5 bases lay outside the gene matches. There are 14 residues in the CDR3. Here the CDR3 reads CASSQGGTEDEQYF. The DNA for the CDR3 is TGCGCCAGCAGCCAAGGGGGGACAGAGGACGAGCAGTACTTC.

This chain uses TRBV6-5 with TRBJ1-1, with a weak D call TRBD1 (6 bases). The germline V gene encodes CDR1 MNHEY and CDR2 SVGAGI. V was clipped by 2 bases and J by 0 bases, with 10 bases between them. The CDR3 has 15 residues. In DNA form, the CDR3 reads TGTGCCAGCAGTTACGCGAACAGGGTGAACACTGAAGCTTTCTTT. Translating gives CASSYANRVNTEAFF.

V and J are TRBV10-3 and TRBJ2-7, with TRBD1 identical over 8 bases. Germline assignment: CDR1 ENHRY and CDR2 SYGVKD. The CDR3 loop spans 13 amino acids. J was trimmed by 5 bases and V by 4 bases; bases with no gene match: 4. The CDR3 is CAISGGQGHEQYF. CDR3 sequence (DNA): TGTGCCATCAGTGGCGGACAGGGCCACGAGCAGTACTTC.

By share, this clone ranks as medium-sized. The chain combines TRBV2 with TRBJ2-2; the match to TRBD2 covers 7 bases. CDR3 length: 15 amino acids. V shed 2 bases, J shed 4 bases, and the junction held 4 bases outside the gene matches. Germline lookup yields CDR1 SNHLY and CDR2 FYNNEI. The CDR3 DNA follows: TGTGCCAGCAGTGAAACTGGGGAGGGCACCGGGGAGCTGTTTTTT. Translating gives CASSETGEGTGELFF.

V is TRBV7-9 and J is TRBJ1-2; D gene ambiguous. The CDR3 spans 12 residues. Per germline, CDR1 SEHNR and CDR2 FQNEAQ (reference sequence). V was pared by 5 bases and J by 4 bases, with 8 bases between. In DNA form, the CDR3 reads TGTGCCAGCAGCCCGCGGCCCTATGGCTACACCTTC. Translation gives CASSPRPYGYTF. The whole variable domain, filled in from reference TRBV7-9 and TRBJ1-2, reads DTGVSQNPRHKITKRGQNVTFRCDPISEHNRLYWYRQTLGQGPEFLTYFQNEAQLEKSRLLSDRFSAERPKGSFSTLEIQRTEQGDSAMYLCASSPRPYGYTFGSGTRLTVV.

By share, this clone counts as medium-sized. The chain has TRBV25-1 and TRBJ2-7; 13 bases agree with TRBD2. Trimming took 3 bases from V and 4 from J; bases not matched to a gene: 6. The germline gives CDR1 MGHDK, CDR2 SYGVNS. The CDR3 has 16 amino acids. The CDR3 region is CASSDVGTSGVYEQYF. Here the CDR3 DNA reads TGTGCCAGCAGTGACGTTGGGACTAGCGGGGTTTACGAGCAGTACTTC.

The rearrangement joins TRBV7-9 to TRBJ2-5; D assignment may be TRBD1 or TRBD2 (5 bases each). Trimming stripped 0 bases from V and 5 bases from J, with 10 bases between. CDR1 and CDR2 (germline): SEHNR, FQNEAQ (reference sequence). The length of the CDR3 is 14 residues. CDR3 loop: CASSLASGTETQYF. CDR3 in DNA: TGTGCCAGCAGCTTAGCATCAGGGACGGAGACCCAGTACTTC. Complete variable domain (other parts from reference TRBV7-9 and TRBJ2-5): DTGVSQNPRHKITKRGQNVTFRCDPISEHNRLYWYRQTLGQGPEFLTYFQNEAQLEKSRLLSDRFSAERPKGSFSTLEIQRTEQGDSAMYLCASSLASGTETQYFGPGTRLLVL.